A selection of T cell receptor beta chains follows, all from one sample in a study of radiotherapy plus CTLA-4 blockade in lung cancer. Data came from immunoSEQ multiplex PCR; TCRdb stores just in-frame clones and leaves some out. The sample records around 70,000 clones, roughly 84% being singletons. The sample consisted of peripheral blood, taken from a patient treated with radiotherapy plus ipilimumab. The receptors derive from a human donor with non-small cell lung cancer that progressed on radiotherapy plus ipilimumab. The CDR3 runs from the conserved cysteine through the conserved F or W. Each record gives: J gene, D gene, clone size, V gene, CDR3 protein, CDR3 DNA. The D gene is left open where the match is weak. Clone size is stated in some rows and not others, as once, few, many or a class when expanded.

>TRBJ2-1|NA|NA|TRBV6-5
CASRGTRSSYNEQFF
TGTGCCAGCAGGGGGACAAGGAGCTCCTACAATGAGCAGTTCTTC
>TRBJ2-2|NA|NA|TRBV11-2
CASSLRGRSTGELFF
TGTGCCAGCAGCCTCAGGGGTAGGAGCACCGGGGAGCTGTTTTTT
>TRBJ2-3|NA|once|TRBV28
CASSEESTDTQYF
TGTGCCAGCAGTGAAGAAAGCACAGATACGCAGTATTTT
>TRBJ1-2|TRBD1|once|TRBV23-1
CASSQVTGTGGAGYGYTF
TGCGCCAGCAGTCAAGTTACCGGGACAGGGGGCGCAGGCTATGGCTACACCTTC
>TRBJ1-1|NA|few|TRBV28
CASSLISVNTEAFF
TGTGCCAGCAGTTTAATCAGCGTGAACACTGAAGCTTTCTTT
>TRBJ1-5|TRBD1|once|TRBV6-5
CASSRTGASNQPQHF
TGTGCCAGCAGTCGGACAGGAGCTAGCAATCAGCCCCAGCATTTT
>TRBJ2-2|NA|NA|TRBV7-9
CASSLERVNTGELFF
TGTGCCAGCAGCTTAGAGAGGGTGAACACCGGGGAGCTGTTTTTT
>TRBJ2-1|TRBD2|NA|TRBV4-1
CASSQVPAGGPKQFF
TGCGCCAGCAGCCAAGTTCCAGCGGGAGGCCCAAAGCAGTTCTTC
>TRBJ2-5|TRBD1|NA|TRBV10-3
CAIRRQGIRYQETQYF
TGTGCCATCAGGAGACAGGGAATAAGGTACCAAGAGACCCAGTACTTC
>TRBJ1-2|NA|few|TRBV15
CATSGDGDLLYGYTF
TGTGCCACCAGCGGCGACGGAGATCTTCTATATGGCTACACCTTC
>TRBJ2-1|TRBD2|NA|TRBV10-3
CAISESGEGEQFF
TGTGCCATCAGTGAGTCCGGGGAGGGTGAGCAGTTCTTC
>TRBJ2-7|TRBD1|NA|TRBV7-2
CASSPFEGTAYEQYF
TGTGCCAGCAGCCCCTTTGAAGGGACAGCCTACGAGCAGTACTTC
>TRBJ1-4|NA|NA|TRBV11-2
CASRGVSNEKLFF
TGTGCCAGCAGGGGCGTTTCCAATGAAAAACTGTTTTTT
>TRBJ2-1|NA|NA|TRBV7-9
CASSLAGPTHEQFF
TGTGCCAGCAGCTTAGCCGGGCCTACCCATGAGCAGTTCTTC
>TRBJ2-1|NA|once|TRBV2
CASSQEAGLYNEQFF
TGTGCCAGCAGCCAGGAAGCGGGTCTATACAATGAGCAGTTCTTC
>TRBJ1-1|TRBD1|NA|TRBV30
CAWSGQGATEAFF
TGTGCCTGGAGTGGACAGGGGGCAACTGAAGCTTTCTTT
>TRBJ1-2|NA|NA|TRBV2
CASSETVGYGYTF
TGTGCCAGCAGTGAGACAGTGGGCTATGGCTACACCTTC
>TRBJ1-1|NA|NA|TRBV27
CASSLVPNTEAFF
TGTGCCAGCAGTTTGGTCCCGAACACTGAAGCTTTCTTT
>TRBJ2-3|NA|NA|TRBV7-9
CASSFPRDGGTDTQYF
TGTGCCAGCAGCTTCCCCCGGGATGGGGGCACAGATACGCAGTATTTT
>TRBJ2-1|NA|few|TRBV9
CASSVDIVNEQFF
TGTGCCAGCAGCGTGGACATCGTCAATGAGCAGTTCTTC
>TRBJ2-1|NA|NA|TRBV10-2
CASRYDITTWGEQFF
TGCGCCAGCAGGTACGACATTACAACCTGGGGTGAGCAGTTCTTC
>TRBJ2-2|TRBD1|NA|TRBV4-2
CASSQAGTGSGELFF
TGTGCCAGCAGCCAGGCTGGGACAGGGTCAGGGGAGCTGTTTTTT
>TRBJ1-2|TRBD1|NA|TRBV2
CASSGGQQYYGYTF
TGTGCCAGCAGTGGGGGACAGCAATACTATGGCTACACCTTC
>TRBJ2-6|NA|NA|TRBV29-1
CSVELRGTGANVLTF
TGCAGCGTTGAGTTACGCGGCACTGGGGCCAACGTCCTGACTTTC
>TRBJ2-1|TRBD2|few|TRBV28
CASSPPFGGRARNEQFF
TGTGCCAGCAGTCCCCCCTTCGGCGGGAGGGCCCGCAATGAGCAGTTCTTC
>TRBJ2-7|TRBD2|NA|TRBV30
CAWSGSSGGIYEQYF
TGTGCCTGGAGTGGAAGTAGCGGGGGCATCTACGAGCAGTACTTC
>TRBJ1-5|NA|NA|TRBV28
CASREQGGSNQPQHF
TGTGCCAGCCGGGAACAGGGTGGTTCTAATCAGCCCCAGCATTTT
>TRBJ2-1|NA|NA|TRBV6-1
CASSEAGISYNEQFF
TGTGCCAGCAGTGAAGCGGGCATTTCCTACAATGAGCAGTTCTTC
>TRBJ2-2|NA|NA|TRBV7-3
CASSPLGPPGTGELFF
TGTGCCAGCAGCCCATTGGGACCTCCAGGGACCGGGGAGCTGTTTTTT
>TRBJ2-7|TRBD1|NA|TRBV19
CASSIDRGPTGSEQYF
TGTGCCAGTAGTATAGATCGGGGCCCGACAGGGTCCGAGCAGTACTTC
>TRBJ2-1|TRBD2|NA|TRBV5-1
CASSFVVAGGSYNEQFF
TGCGCCAGCAGCTTCGTGGTAGCGGGGGGTTCCTACAATGAGCAGTTCTTC
>TRBJ1-5|NA|NA|TRBV7-8
CASSLEDSYSNQPQHF
TGTGCCAGCAGCTTAGAAGACAGTTATAGCAATCAGCCCCAGCATTTT
>TRBJ1-5|TRBD1|NA|TRBV28
CASTRQGSNQPQHF
TGTGCCAGCACCCGACAGGGTAGCAATCAGCCCCAGCATTTT
>TRBJ2-5|NA|NA|TRBV19
CASSDSSGIGTQYF
TGTGCCAGTAGTGACAGTTCTGGTATAGGGACCCAGTACTTC